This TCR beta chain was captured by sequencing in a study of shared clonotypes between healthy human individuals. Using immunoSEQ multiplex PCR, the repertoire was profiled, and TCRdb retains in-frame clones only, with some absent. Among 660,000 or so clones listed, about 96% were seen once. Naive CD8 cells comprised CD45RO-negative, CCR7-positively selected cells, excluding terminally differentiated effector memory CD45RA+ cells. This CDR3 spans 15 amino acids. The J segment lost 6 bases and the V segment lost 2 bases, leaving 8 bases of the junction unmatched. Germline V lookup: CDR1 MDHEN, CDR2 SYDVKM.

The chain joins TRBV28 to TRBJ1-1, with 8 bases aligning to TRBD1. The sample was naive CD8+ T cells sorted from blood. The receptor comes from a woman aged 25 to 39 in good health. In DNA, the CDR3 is TGTGCCAGCAGTTTAAGTTTGTCAGGGGGCTCTGAAGCTTTCTTT. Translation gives CASSLSLSGGSEAFF.